This T cell receptor (beta chain) was sequenced during a study of blood T cell repertoires in COVID-19. The protocol was immunoSEQ multiplex PCR, while the TCRdb copy is restricted to in-frame clones and leaves out a portion. The table shows about 180,000 clones, with about 80% occurring only once. V was clipped by 6 bases and J by 4 bases, with 9 bases between them. Germline lookup yields CDR1 LNHDA and CDR2 SQIVND (reference sequence). This CDR3 region has 13 residues. A word on this clone: Other DNA sequences in this sample translate to the same CDR3.

The sample consisted of PBMCs or T cells enriched from blood (not recorded which). V and J are TRBV19 and TRBJ1-4; D is unresolved. This clonotype was obtained from a man in his 60s who had been exposed to COVID-19. The CDR3 DNA reads as TGTGCCAGTAGAGGCGGCAGTAATGAAAAACTGTTTTTT. It translates to CASRGGSNEKLFF.